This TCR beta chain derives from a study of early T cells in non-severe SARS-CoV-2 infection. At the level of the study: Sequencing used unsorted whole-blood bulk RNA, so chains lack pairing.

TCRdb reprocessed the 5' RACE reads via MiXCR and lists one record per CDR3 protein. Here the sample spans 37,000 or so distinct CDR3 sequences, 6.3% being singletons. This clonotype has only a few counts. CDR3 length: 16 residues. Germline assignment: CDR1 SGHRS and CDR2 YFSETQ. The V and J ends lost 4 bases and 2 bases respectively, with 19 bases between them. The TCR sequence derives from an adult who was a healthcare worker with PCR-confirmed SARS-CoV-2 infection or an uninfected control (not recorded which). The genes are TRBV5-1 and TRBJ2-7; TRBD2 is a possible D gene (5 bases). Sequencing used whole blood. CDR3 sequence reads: CASSPDMWTATYEQYF. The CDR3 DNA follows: TGCGCCAGCAGCCCGGATATGTGGACTGCGACCTACGAGCAGTACTTC.